The clone carrying this T cell receptor (beta chain) showed up just a few times. CDR3 length equals 14 residues. Per germline, CDR1 MGHRA and CDR2 YSYEKL. Deletions cut 1 base from V and 2 bases from J, with 8 bases between. This record comes from a study of identical twins. It was template switching that added a universal primer site, and there were unique molecular identifiers on the cDNA. In TCRdb, the 5' RACE reads were re-called with MiXCR into one record per CDR3 protein. Counted here are 510,000 or so distinct CDR3 sequences, roughly 15% occurring once; the ten biggest clones make up 0.44%. The same specimen was also included in a second study, on yellow fever vaccine responses in identical twins.

The origin of this receptor is a woman between 18 and 29 years old in good health. Sequenced: CD4+ T cells sorted from blood. The chain joins TRBV4-1 to TRBJ1-2; D is undetermined. CDR3 residues: CASSQVPSNYGYTF. In DNA form, the CDR3 reads TGCGCCAGCAGCCAAGTTCCCTCAAACTATGGCTACACCTTC.